This T cell receptor beta chain was documented in a study of blood T cell repertoires in COVID-19. Across the study: Acute-phase and convalescent COVID-19 samples originated in the United States, Italy and Spain. T cells, B-cell-depleted T cells, or PBMCs supplied cDNA or gDNA.

The CDR3 totals 14 residues. The germline V gene has CDR1 SGHNT and CDR2 YYREEE (reference sequence). The V segment lost 2 bases and the J segment 4 bases; nucleotides outside the gene matches: 4. This clone was seen a handful of times. In the study's own analysis: Estimation of nucleated cell counts was performed using reference gene primer amplification. Produced via immunoSEQ multiplex PCR; TCRdb's table is partial and in-frame only. V, J and clone size reflect that table, while D and trimming were determined from the DNA. In the table there are around 100,000 clones, more than 80% of which are singletons.

V usage is TRBV5-4 and J usage is TRBJ1-2; 8 bases are a match to TRBD1. This clonotype originated in a human donor in a cohort sampled during active COVID-19. Sequenced: peripheral blood. The CDR3 sequence is CASSLQGGGYGYTF. The CDR3 region has the DNA TGTGCCAGCAGCTTACAGGGGGGCGGCTATGGCTACACCTTC.